This T cell receptor (beta chain) originates from a study of T cells in Graves' hyperthyroidism and ophthalmopathy. Study results and limitations: Among thyroid clonotypes expanded above 0.001, most also appeared in blood. With a median lead of roughly 6.2 months before onset, the model predicted ophthalmopathy.

If no ophthalmopathy progression occurred within 18 months, Graves' hyperthyroidism was stable. 10 ml of fresh peripheral blood supplied the PBMCs. Amplification of TCR beta CDR3 regions was performed using RNA transcripts as template. Primed by the HTBI set, a first-round RT-PCR was run on the TCR CDR3. TCRdb reprocessed the multiplex PCR reads with MiXCR, giving one entry per CDR3 protein. Of 800,000 or so distinct CDR3 sequences listed, 35% to 40% were seen once; the top ten hold about 9%. Notes on this clonotype: Its antigen is unidentified.

The CDR3 is made up of 19 amino acids. Trimming took 0 bases from V and 3 from J; bases not matched to a gene: 13. The germline CDR1 and CDR2 sequences are LGHNA and YNFKEQ. This clonotype originated in a young man with Graves' hyperthyroidism. What was sequenced was blood. The V and J genes are TRBV4-2 and TRBJ1-1; TRBD1 agrees at 10 bases. CDR3 nucleotide sequence: TGTGCCAGCAGCCAAGAGAAGGGACAGGGGTTAGGGGTGGACACTGAAGCTTTCTTT. Its protein product is CASSQEKGQGLGVDTEAFF.